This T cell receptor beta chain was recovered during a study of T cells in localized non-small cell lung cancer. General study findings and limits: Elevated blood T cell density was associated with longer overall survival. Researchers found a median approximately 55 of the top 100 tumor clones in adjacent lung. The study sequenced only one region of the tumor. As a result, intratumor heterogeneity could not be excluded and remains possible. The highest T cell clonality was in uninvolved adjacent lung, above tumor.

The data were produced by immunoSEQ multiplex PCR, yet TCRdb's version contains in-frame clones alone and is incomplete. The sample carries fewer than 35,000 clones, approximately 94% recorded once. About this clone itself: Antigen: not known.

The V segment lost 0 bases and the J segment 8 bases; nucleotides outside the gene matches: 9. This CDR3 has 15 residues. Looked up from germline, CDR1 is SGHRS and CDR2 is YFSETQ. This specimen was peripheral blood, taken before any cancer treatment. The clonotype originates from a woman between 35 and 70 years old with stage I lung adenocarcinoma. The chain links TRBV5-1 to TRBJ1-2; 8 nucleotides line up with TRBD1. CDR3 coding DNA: TGCGCCAGCAGCTTGGGCCAGGACAGGGTACAAGGCTACACCTTC. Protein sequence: CASSLGQDRVQGYTF.